This paragraph covers one TCR beta chain sequence. Its specificity is unknown. The sample belongs to a study of T cell repertoires in cytomegalovirus infection. Whole-study context: Public TCR beta signature analysis indicated the presence of both CMV infection and matching HLA type.

Trimming removed 3 bases from V and 9 bases from J, with 19 bases in between. This CDR3 is built from 15 residues. Germline V gene sequence: CDR1 MGHRA, CDR2 YSYEKL. TCRdb passed the reads through MiXCR, listing each CDR3 protein once. The table lists approximately 400,000 distinct CDR3 sequences, 25% to 40% of them singletons. The study, taken as a whole, reports: Dominating the ex vivo response were TCR beta clonotypes that were CMV-specific and HLA-C-restricted. CMV carriers with the relevant HLA were identified by cumulative public TCR beta family frequency.

Sequencing was carried out using PBMCs. The chain carries TRBV4-1 and TRBJ2-3, with D possibly matching TRBD2 (7 bases). The TCR originated in a human donor in good health (CMV status not recorded). Some clones in this sample may be carry-over from other donors' samples. The CDR3: CASSHLGGGIGTQYF. CDR3 DNA sequence: TGCGCCAGCAGCCACTTGGGAGGGGGAATAGGGACGCAGTATTTT.